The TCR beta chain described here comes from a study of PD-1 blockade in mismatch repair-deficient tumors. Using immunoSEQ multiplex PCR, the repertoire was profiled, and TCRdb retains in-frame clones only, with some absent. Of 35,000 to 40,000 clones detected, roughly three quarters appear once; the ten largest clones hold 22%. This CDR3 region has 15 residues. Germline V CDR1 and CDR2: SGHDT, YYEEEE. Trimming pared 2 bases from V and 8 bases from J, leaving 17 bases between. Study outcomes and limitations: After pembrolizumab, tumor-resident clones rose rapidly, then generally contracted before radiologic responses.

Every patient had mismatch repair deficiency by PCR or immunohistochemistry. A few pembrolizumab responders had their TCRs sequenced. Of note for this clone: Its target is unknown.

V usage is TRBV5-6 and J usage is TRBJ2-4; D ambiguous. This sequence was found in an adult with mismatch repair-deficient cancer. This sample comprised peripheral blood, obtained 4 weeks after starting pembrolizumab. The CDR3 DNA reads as TGTGCCAGCAGCTTTAGTACAGCTATCGTTGACATTCAGTACTTC. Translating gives CASSFSTAIVDIQYF.